The 30 T cell receptor beta chains below were found in one sample sequenced in a study of blood T cell repertoires in COVID-19 (dated by TCRdb to the early 2020s). Receptor libraries were prepared by the immunoSEQ multiplex PCR assay. This is the immuneACCESS table as TCRdb keeps it, with only in-frame sequences that have V and J called. A part of the clones is gone; compared with another copy, unresolved V genes explain less than half, and the rest is unexplained. In all, the sample holds under 200,000 clones, and over 75% of those were seen once. The top ten constitute around 0.53% of the sample. What was sequenced was peripheral blood. The receptors here all came from a man aged 50 or older with acute or convalescent COVID-19.

In its sample, this clone was seen a few times. The chain is built from TRBV6-5 and TRBJ2-7; 9 nucleotides agree with TRBD1. The CDR3 is 13 amino acids. Losses at the gene ends were 5 bases for V and 4 bases for J; bases not matched to a gene: 3. Germline V gives CDR1 MNHEY, CDR2 SVGAGI. Here the CDR3 DNA reads TGTGCCAGCAGTACAGGGGGCAGGTACGAGCAGTACTTC. This encodes CASSTGGRYEQYF.

The CDR3 sequence is CASSQVQENTDTQYF. CDR3 bases: TGTGCCAGCAGCCAAGTACAGGAAAACACAGATACGCAGTATTTT. The chain uses TRBV4-2 and TRBJ2-3; D is perhaps TRBD1 (5 bases). The CDR3 sequence is 15 residues long. The ends were cut back, 1 base at V and 2 bases at J, with 10 bases in the middle. Per the germline V gene, CDR1 is LGHNA and CDR2 is YNFKEQ.

This chain links TRBV6-5 with TRBJ2-3; D possibly corresponds to TRBD2 (5 bases). Germline V gives CDR1 MNHEY, CDR2 SVGAGI. Trimming removed 2 bases at V and 4 bases at J, with 13 bases between. The CDR3 spans 15 residues. The CDR3 loop reads CASSYGLAGPDTQYF. In DNA, the CDR3 is TGTGCCAGCAGTTACGGGCTAGCCGGCCCAGATACGCAGTATTTT.

This clone was recorded only once. CDR3: CATRGLAYNEQFF. The CDR3 DNA sequence: TGTGCCACCAGGGGGCTCGCCTACAATGAGCAGTTCTTC. The chain is built from TRBV15 and TRBJ2-1, with D perhaps matching TRBD1 (5 bases). Trimming left V 6 bases short and J 2 bases short, with 8 bases between. Germline V gene lookup returns CDR1 LNHNV and CDR2 YYDKDF (reference sequence). The CDR3 runs to 13 residues.

This chain links TRBV6-5 with TRBJ2-2; tentatively, D is TRBD1 (6 bases). The V gene's germline CDR1 is MNHEY and CDR2 SVGAGI. The CDR3 totals 15 residues. The ends were cut back, 5 bases at V and 2 bases at J, with 12 bases in the middle. The DNA of the CDR3 is TGTGCCAGCAGTACAGGACAGCCTAACACCGGGGAGCTGTTTTTT. As protein: CASSTGQPNTGELFF.

This clone appeared a few times. The chain joins TRBV3-1 (or the pseudogene TRBV3-2) to TRBJ1-4, with TRBD1 matching 8 bases. The CDR3 loop spans 15 amino acids. The germline gives CDR1 LGHDT, CDR2 YNNKEL (reference sequence). The trim removed 4 bases at V and 5 bases at J, leaving 6 bases unmatched. The CDR3 here is CASSLRTGRNEKLFF. As DNA, the CDR3 is TGTGCCAGCAGCCTCCGGACAGGGAGGAATGAAAAACTGTTTTTT.

The chain employs TRBV6-5 and TRBJ2-7, with a weak D call TRBD2 (6 bases). The CDR3 totals 14 residues. Trimming stripped 0 bases from V and 1 base from J, with 7 bases between. Germline CDR1 reads MNHEY; CDR2 reads SVGAGI. CDR3 loop: CASSYSGRSYEQYF. Written as DNA, the CDR3 is TGTGCCAGCAGTTACTCCGGGAGATCCTACGAGCAGTACTTC.

Comments on this clone: Other DNA sequences from this sample encode an identical CDR3 as well. The rearrangement joins TRBV7-6 to TRBJ1-1, with a weak D call TRBD1 (5 bases). Germline CDR1 is SGHVS and CDR2 is FNYEAQ. Deletions cut 1 base from V and 5 bases from J, with 8 bases between. This CDR3 comprises 13 residues. CDR3 sequence (DNA): TGTGCCAGCAGCTTAGGGGGGGGAACTGAAGCTTTCTTT. The encoded protein is CASSLGGGTEAFF.

V and J are TRBV9 and TRBJ1-2, with D tentatively TRBD1 (6 bases). This CDR3 contains 14 residues. V was shortened by 3 bases and J by 1 base, with 10 bases between the two germline ends. CDR1 and CDR2 (germline): SGDLS, YYNGEE. CDR3 protein: CASSDGGLNYGYTF. CDR3 sequence (DNA): TGTGCCAGCAGCGACGGGGGGCTTAACTATGGCTACACCTTC.

The rearrangement uses TRBV28 and TRBJ2-1, with 12 nucleotides matching TRBD2. The V gene end was trimmed by 5 bases and the J gene end by 4 bases; junction bases not matched to a gene: 6. Germline CDR1 reads MDHEN; CDR2 reads SYDVKM. The CDR3 totals 16 residues. CDR3 coding DNA: TGTGCCAGCAGTCCATGGACTAGCGGGGCGTACAATGAGCAGTTCTTC. This translates into CASSPWTSGAYNEQFF.

The rearrangement uses TRBV3-1 (or the pseudogene TRBV3-2) and TRBJ2-7, with 10 positions matching TRBD2. V dropped 1 base and J dropped 3; count of bases not matched to a gene: 3. This CDR3 is built from 15 residues. The germline gives CDR1 LGHDT, CDR2 YNNKEL (reference sequence). The DNA for the CDR3 is TGTGCCAGCAGCCAAGGAGCGGGAGGGGGCTACGAGCAGTACTTC. This sequence encodes CASSQGAGGGYEQYF.

V is TRBV7-3 and J is TRBJ2-1; 15 bases fit TRBD2. Germline assignment: CDR1 SGHTA and CDR2 FQGTGA. The CDR3 runs 17 residues. Germline trimming cut 1 base from V and 4 bases from J; bases unmatched to any gene: 2. CDR3 DNA sequence: TGTGCCAGCAGCTTAATGGGACTAGCGGGAGGATACAATGAGCAGTTCTTC. Protein product: CASSLMGLAGGYNEQFF.

The rearrangement uses TRBV27 and TRBJ2-1; the D gene is possibly TRBD2 (6 bases). CDR3 length: 14 residues. CDR1 and CDR2 (germline): MNHEY, SMNVEV (reference sequence). The V end lost 5 bases, the J end lost 4 bases, and 12 bases lay between the germline ends. The CDR3 DNA reads TGTGCCAGCAGTAGAAAGGACTATTACAATGAGCAGTTCTTC. Residues: CASSRKDYYNEQFF.

The CDR3 coding sequence is TGTGCCGCCGGTCGGGAGACCCAGTACTTC. Translated, it gives CAAGRETQYF. The chain employs TRBV19 and TRBJ2-5, with D hard to call. The germline gives CDR1 LNHDA, CDR2 SQIVND (reference sequence). The V and J ends lost 11 bases and 5 bases respectively, with 9 bases between them. The CDR3 length is 10 residues. Full variable domain (rest looked up from reference TRBV19 and TRBJ2-5): DGGITQSPKYLFRKEGQNVTLSCEQNLNHDAMYWYRQDPGQGLRLIYYSQIVNDFQKGDIAEGYSVSREKKESFPLTVTSAQKNPTAFYLCAAGRETQYFGPGTRLLVL.

J is TRBJ2-2 and V is TRBV5-1; TRBD1 matches at 7 bases. Germline CDR1 SGHRS, CDR2 YFSETQ. V lost 1 base to trimming and J lost 3 bases; unmatched junction nucleotides: 3. The CDR3 covers 15 residues. CDR3: CASSLTGVDTGELFF. The CDR3 DNA reads as TGCGCCAGCAGCTTGACAGGGGTCGACACCGGGGAGCTGTTTTTT.

This clone has a handful of counts. The chain employs TRBV19 and TRBJ2-1, with TRBD2 matching over 11 bases. Germline CDR1 is LNHDA and CDR2 is SQIVND (reference sequence). Trimming cost V 6 bases and J 7 bases; bases outside gene matches: 8. The CDR3 loop spans 15 amino acids. The CDR3 spells CASSDTSGRLNEQFF. CDR3 sequence (DNA): TGTGCCAGTAGCGATACTAGCGGGAGATTGAATGAGCAGTTCTTC.

The J gene is TRBJ2-4, the V gene TRBV7-2, with unresolved D. The CDR3 sequence is 14 residues long. With 5 bases removed from V and 0 bases from J, the gap between germline ends came to 8 bases. Germline V gene sequence: CDR1 SGHTA, CDR2 FQGNSA. The CDR3 nucleotides read TGTGCCAGCAGCCCCGAGCTAGCCAAAAACATTCAGTACTTC. Its translation: CASSPELAKNIQYF.

This rearrangement joins TRBV28 to TRBJ1-1; tentative D call: TRBD1 (6 bases). V lost 6 bases to trimming and J lost 4 bases, with 15 bases between them. CDR1 is MDHEN and CDR2 is SYDVKM in the germline V gene. This CDR3 is built from 14 residues. CDR3: CASSPGGAVTEAFF. In DNA, the CDR3 is TGTGCCAGCAGCCCCGGGGGGGCTGTCACTGAAGCTTTCTTT.

The rearrangement links TRBV19 to TRBJ2-1; tentatively, D is TRBD2 (7 bases). The V end lost 10 bases, the J end lost 6 bases, and 19 bases lay between the germline ends. Germline V lookup: CDR1 LNHDA, CDR2 SQIVND (reference sequence). CDR3 length: 14 residues. The CDR3 DNA sequence: TGTGCCACACAGGGAGGGCAATATGGCAATGAGCAGTTCTTC. It codes for CATQGGQYGNEQFF.

This chain links TRBV2 with TRBJ2-2; possible D gene TRBD1, 5 bases. V was shortened by 3 bases and J by 6 bases, with 14 bases between the two germline ends. This CDR3 has 15 residues. CDR1 SNHLY and CDR2 FYNNEI come from the germline V gene. CDR3 loop: CASSDFVGAPGELFF. CDR3 sequence (DNA): TGTGCCAGCAGTGATTTTGTAGGGGCTCCCGGGGAGCTGTTTTTT.

The chain links TRBV7-6 to TRBJ1-1; 9 nucleotides line up with TRBD1. This CDR3 region has 15 residues. CDR1 and CDR2 from the germline V gene are SGHVS and FNYEAQ. The J segment lost 5 bases and the V segment lost 5 bases, leaving 9 bases of the junction unmatched. The CDR3 here is CASSPRTGEATEAFF. The CDR3 bases are TGTGCCAGCAGCCCACGGACAGGGGAGGCGACTGAAGCTTTCTTT. The full variable domain, in which reference TRBV7-6 and TRBJ1-1 provide the parts outside the CDR3, is GAGVSQSPRYKVTKRGQDVALRCDPISGHVSLYWYRQALGQGPEFLTYFNYEAQQDKSGLPNDRFSAERPEGSISTLTIQRTEQRDSAMYRCASSPRTGEATEAFFGQGTRLTVV.

V gene TRBV7-6 combines with J gene TRBJ2-1, with 9 bases identical to TRBD1. Germline-derived CDR1 and CDR2 are SGHVS and FNYEAQ. This CDR3 region has 15 residues. V was pared by 5 bases and J by 7 bases, with 9 bases of the junction left unmatched. The CDR3, as DNA: TGTGCCAGCAGCCCTGGGACAGGGTTTGGGAATGAGCAGTTCTTC. Residues: CASSPGTGFGNEQFF.

This chain joins TRBV21-1 and TRBJ2-7; the DNA was not used to check the table's D call, TRBD1. TRBV21-1 is tagged as a pseudogene. The CDR3 is made up of 16 amino acids. DNA for the CDR3: TGTGCCAGCAGCAAAGCGCTGGACAGGAGATTCTACGAGCAGTACGTC. Translated, it gives CASSKALDRRFYEQYV.

V gene TRBV7-2 combines with J gene TRBJ2-2, with a weak D call TRBD1 (5 bases). Trimming took 5 bases from V and 5 from J, leaving 15 bases between them. CDR1 is SGHTA and CDR2 is FQGNSA in the germline V gene. CDR3 length: 15 amino acids. The CDR3 DNA follows: TGTGCCAGCAGCCTTAGGTTCAGGACAACCGGGGAGCTGTTTTTT. This sequence encodes CASSLRFRTTGELFF.

This clone was seen once. This sample also contains other DNA sequences that code for the same CDR3. The chain joins TRBV2 to TRBJ2-1; 9 nucleotides agree with TRBD2. The CDR3 loop spans 14 amino acids. The germline CDR1 and CDR2 sequences are SNHLY and FYNNEI. Trimming took 8 bases from V and 3 from J; bases not matched to a gene: 5. The CDR3 DNA reads TGTGCCAGCGGAAGGACTAGCGTCTACAATGAGCAGTTCTTC. It codes for CASGRTSVYNEQFF. Supplemented by reference TRBV2 and TRBJ2-1, the full variable domain reads EPEVTQTPSHQVTQMGQEVILRCVPISNHLYFYWYRQILGQKVEFLVSFYNNEISEKSEIFDDQFSVERPDGSNFTLKIRSTKLEDSAMYFCASGRTSVYNEQFFGPGTRLTVL.

This rearrangement joins TRBV28 to TRBJ1-5, with unresolved D. The V end lost 6 bases, the J end lost 1 base, and 10 bases lay between the germline ends. Germline V lookup: CDR1 MDHEN, CDR2 SYDVKM. This CDR3 has 14 residues. CDR3 protein: CASRPGGSNQPQHF. CDR3 coding DNA: TGTGCCAGCAGGCCGGGAGGGAGCAATCAGCCCCAGCATTTT.

This clone appeared a single time. V and J are TRBV13 and TRBJ1-2, with TRBD1 as a possible D gene (5 bases). This CDR3 has 13 residues. Per germline, CDR1 PRHDT and CDR2 FYEKMQ (reference sequence). Trimming took 2 bases from V and 6 from J, leaving 10 bases between them. CDR3 sequence reads: CASSLPGPHGYTF. Here the CDR3 DNA reads TGTGCCAGCAGCTTACCAGGGCCCCATGGCTACACCTTC.

DNA for the CDR3: TGTGCCAGCAGTAGCCTCGGGGGGGTCACAGATACGCAGTATTTT. Translated, it gives CASSSLGGVTDTQYF. The V and J genes are TRBV28 and TRBJ2-3, with 8 bases identical to TRBD2. The germline gives CDR1 MDHEN, CDR2 SYDVKM. This CDR3 is built from 15 residues. Trimming removed 5 bases from V and 2 bases from J; junction bases left unmatched: 6.

This chain joins TRBV4-3 and TRBJ1-3; maybe TRBD1 (6 bases). This CDR3 region has 16 residues. Trimming removed 0 bases from V and 7 bases from J, with 16 bases in between. Germline CDR1 and CDR2: LGHNA and YSLEER. For the CDR3, the DNA is TGCGCCAGCAGCCAAGAACCTCAGGGGCTTCTTAACACCATATATTTT. Residues: CASSQEPQGLLNTIYF.

This sequence joins TRBV7-2 and TRBJ1-1; TRBD1 is a possible D gene (5 bases). The CDR3 runs to 14 residues. In germline, CDR1 is SGHTA, CDR2 FQGNSA. V was pared by 4 bases and J by 1 base, with 10 bases between. The DNA of the CDR3 is TGTGCCAGCAGCTCGGGACTGACGAACACTGAAGCTTTCTTT. Encoded protein: CASSSGLTNTEAFF.